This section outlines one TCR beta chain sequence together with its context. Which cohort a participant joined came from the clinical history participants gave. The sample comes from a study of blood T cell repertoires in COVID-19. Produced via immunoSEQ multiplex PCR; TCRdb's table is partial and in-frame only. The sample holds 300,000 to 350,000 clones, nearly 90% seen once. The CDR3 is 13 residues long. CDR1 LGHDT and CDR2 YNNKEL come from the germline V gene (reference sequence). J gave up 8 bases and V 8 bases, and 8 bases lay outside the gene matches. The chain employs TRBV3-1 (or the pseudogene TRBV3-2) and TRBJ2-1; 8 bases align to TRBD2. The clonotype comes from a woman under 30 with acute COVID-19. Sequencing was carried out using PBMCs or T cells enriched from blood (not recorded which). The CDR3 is CASHNGGGHEQFF. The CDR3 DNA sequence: TGTGCCAGCCATAACGGGGGGGGTCATGAGCAGTTCTTC.